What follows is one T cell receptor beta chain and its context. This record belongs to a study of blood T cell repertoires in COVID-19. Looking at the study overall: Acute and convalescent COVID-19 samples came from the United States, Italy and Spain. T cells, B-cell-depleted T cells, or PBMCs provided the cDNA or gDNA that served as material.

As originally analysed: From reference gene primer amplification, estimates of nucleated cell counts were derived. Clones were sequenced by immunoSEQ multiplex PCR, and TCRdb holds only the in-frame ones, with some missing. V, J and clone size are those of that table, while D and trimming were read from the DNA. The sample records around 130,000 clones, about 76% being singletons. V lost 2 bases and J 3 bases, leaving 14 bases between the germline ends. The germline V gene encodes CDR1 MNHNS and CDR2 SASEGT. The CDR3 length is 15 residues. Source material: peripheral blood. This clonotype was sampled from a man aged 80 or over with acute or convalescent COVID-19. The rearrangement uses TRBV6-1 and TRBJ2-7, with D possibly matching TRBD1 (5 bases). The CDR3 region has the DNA TGTGCCAGCAGTGAAAACCCAGGGTATCTCTACGAGCAGTACTTC. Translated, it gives CASSENPGYLYEQYF.